The 25 T cell receptor beta chains listed next were all sequenced from one sample in a study of cytomegalovirus exposure and HLA in healthy donors (dated by TCRdb to about 2017). The method behind the library was the immunoSEQ multiplex PCR assay. For the multiplex PCR, a mixture combining 60 forward primers for TCR Vbeta segments and 13 reverse primers for TCR Jbeta segments was used. In its TCRdb copy, this immuneACCESS table keeps in-frame sequences only and misses some clones. Where compared with another copy, unresolved V genes explain less than half of these, and the others have no known cause. The sample table contains tens of thousands of clones; only one count was recorded for 75% of them. Together, the top ten hold roughly 25% of the sample. Sample: PBMCs. The receptor set was obtained from a woman in her thirties or forties in good health and CMV-seropositive.

The rearrangement uses TRBV7-2 and TRBJ1-4; D uncertain. The CDR3 totals 14 residues. Trimming cost V 5 bases and J 3 bases, with 10 bases left between them. Germline CDR1 is SGHTA and CDR2 is FQGNSA. CDR3: CASSHTFSNEKLFF. The CDR3 DNA follows: TGTGCCAGCAGCCACACCTTCTCTAATGAAAAACTGTTTTTT. The full variable domain, with the rest looked up from reference TRBV7-2 and TRBJ1-4, is GAGVSQSPSNKVTEKGKDVELRCDPISGHTALYWYRQSLGQGLEFLIYFQGNSAPDKSGLPSDRFSAERTGGSVSTLTIQRTQQEDSAVYLCASSHTFSNEKLFFGSGTQLSVL.

This chain connects TRBV29-1 to TRBJ1-2; 9 bases are a match to TRBD1. The CDR3 is 11 amino acids. Per the germline V gene, CDR1 is SQVTM and CDR2 is ANQGSEA. Trimming took 7 bases from V and 7 from J; bases not matched to a gene: 4. The CDR3 region is CSEGQGSGYTF. The CDR3 DNA follows: TGCAGCGAGGGACAGGGATCTGGCTACACCTTC.

The genes are TRBV5-8 and TRBJ1-5; a possible D gene is TRBD1 (6 bases). CDR3 length: 19 amino acids. Trimming removed 0 bases at V and 2 bases at J, with 21 bases between. Germline lookup yields CDR1 SGHTS and CDR2 YDEGEE. The CDR3: CASSLDLGAGAIGNQPQHF. As DNA, the CDR3 is TGTGCCAGCAGCTTGGATCTTGGTGCAGGGGCTATAGGCAATCAGCCCCAGCATTTT.

The chain couples TRBV5-1 to TRBJ2-7; 12 bases match TRBD2. The CDR3 consists of 14 residues. Germline lookup yields CDR1 SGHRS and CDR2 YFSETQ. V lost 6 bases, J lost 6 bases, and 7 bases stayed unmatched. CDR3 loop: CASTGLAGSFEQYF. CDR3 in DNA: TGCGCCAGCACCGGACTAGCGGGGTCTTTCGAGCAGTACTTC.

There are a few counts of this clone. The gene calls are TRBV14 and TRBJ1-6; 7 bases align to TRBD1. The CDR3 has 16 amino acids. Unmatched junction bases numbered 11, after V lost 4 bases and J lost 8 bases. CDR1 and CDR2 (germline): SGHDN, FVKESK. CDR3 nucleotides: TGTGCCAGCAGCCCGCGGTTCCGACAGGGTGATTCACCCCTCCACTTT. Protein sequence: CASSPRFRQGDSPLHF.

A few counts support this clone. V is TRBV14 and J is TRBJ2-5; possibly TRBD2 for D (5 bases). The CDR3 is 14 residues long. Germline V gene sequence: CDR1 SGHDN, CDR2 FVKESK. V lost 0 bases and J lost 7, with 12 bases in between. CDR3 residues: CASSQDLGVGTQYF. In DNA form, the CDR3 reads TGTGCCAGCAGCCAAGATCTGGGAGTGGGGACCCAGTACTTC.

The chain links TRBV6-5 to TRBJ1-1; D is unresolved. CDR1 and CDR2 from the germline V gene are MNHEY and SVGAGI. The CDR3 totals 15 residues. V was clipped by 0 bases and J by 5 bases, with 13 bases between them. The DNA of the CDR3 is TGTGCCAGCAGTTACTCTAGGGCGCGGAGGACTGAAGCTTTCTTT. This translates into CASSYSRARRTEAFF.

The rearrangement joins TRBV14 to TRBJ2-3; 9 bases are a match to TRBD2. The CDR3 covers 16 residues. Germline trimming cut 4 bases from V and 2 bases from J; bases unmatched to any gene: 7. Germline V CDR1 and CDR2: SGHDN, FVKESK. The CDR3: CASSPPGLAITDTQYF. CDR3 DNA sequence: TGTGCCAGCAGCCCACCTGGACTAGCGATCACAGATACGCAGTATTTT.

The chain couples TRBV29-1 to TRBJ2-3; weak D call: TRBD1 (7 bases). Germline CDR1 is SQVTM and CDR2 is ANQGSEA. CDR3 length: 13 amino acids. Trimming shortened V by 5 bases and J by 5 bases, and 14 bases separated the two germline ends. In DNA form, the CDR3 reads TGCAGCGTTAGTGCAGGGGGGAAAGATACGCAGTATTTT. Its translation is CSVSAGGKDTQYF.

The chain uses TRBV30 and TRBJ2-1; 9 bases agree with TRBD2. Germline loops: CDR1 GTSNPN, CDR2 SVGIG (reference sequence). CDR3 size: 14 residues. V trimming: 2 bases; J trimming: 5 bases; junction bases outside the gene matches: 4. The CDR3 reads CAWSRVAGDNEQFF. CDR3 nucleotide sequence: TGTGCCTGGAGTCGAGTAGCGGGGGACAATGAGCAGTTCTTC.

This chain links TRBV7-2 with TRBJ2-3; TRBD2 matches 11 bases. The CDR3 is made up of 16 amino acids. The V segment lost 5 bases and the J segment 5 bases; nucleotides outside the gene matches: 9. Germline assignment: CDR1 SGHTA and CDR2 FQGNSA. In DNA, the CDR3 is TGTGCCAGCAGCGTAACAATAGCGGGGGGGTTAGATACGCAGTATTTT. This gives the protein CASSVTIAGGLDTQYF.

V usage is TRBV6-6 and J usage is TRBJ1-1; no clear D gene. V shed 5 bases and J shed 0 bases, with 7 bases lying between them. The CDR3 has 13 amino acids. Germline loops: CDR1 MNHNY, CDR2 SVGAGI (reference sequence). CDR3 coding DNA: TGTGCCAGCAGTAACAAAATGAACACTGAAGCTTTCTTT. This sequence encodes CASSNKMNTEAFF.

V and J are TRBV12-5 and TRBJ1-2; D may be TRBD1 (6 bases). Germline CDR1 and CDR2: LGHNT and FRNRAP. The CDR3 runs to 12 residues. V was trimmed by 8 bases and J by 7 bases, leaving 14 bases between them. The CDR3 reads CASRGGNSGYTF. CDR3 coding DNA: TGTGCTAGTCGCGGGGGCAATTCTGGCTACACCTTC. Together with reference TRBV12-5 and TRBJ1-2, the CDR3 gives the full variable domain: DARVTQTPRHKVTEMGQEVTMRCQPILGHNTVFWYRQTMMQGLELLAYFRNRAPLDDSGMPKDRFSAEMPDATLATLKIQPSEPRDSAVYFCASRGGNSGYTFGSGTRLTVV.

This clone appeared a single time. V and J are TRBV27 and TRBJ2-7; 7 nucleotides line up with TRBD1. V dropped 1 base and J dropped 6; count of bases not matched to a gene: 6. CDR1 and CDR2 (germline): MNHEY, SMNVEV (reference sequence). The CDR3 length is 14 residues. CDR3 coding DNA: TGTGCCAGCAGTTTATGGGACAGAAGTCCCGAGCAGTACTTC. This encodes CASSLWDRSPEQYF.

The V call is TRBV5-1, the J call TRBJ2-7, with 11 bases matching TRBD2. Looked up from germline, CDR1 is SGHRS and CDR2 is YFSETQ. There are 16 residues in the CDR3. After removal of 0 bases from V and 5 bases from J, the junction contained 7 bases not matched to a gene. The CDR3 reads CASSLGATSGADEQYF. CDR3 in DNA: TGCGCCAGCAGCTTGGGAGCGACTAGCGGGGCCGACGAGCAGTACTTC.

This sequence joins TRBV13 and TRBJ2-7; no definite D call. With 5 bases removed from V and 5 bases from J, the gap between germline ends came to 22 bases. The CDR3 runs to 16 residues. Germline lookup yields CDR1 PRHDT and CDR2 FYEKMQ (reference sequence). CDR3 amino acids: CASSPSAGSQSHEQYF. DNA of the CDR3: TGTGCCAGCAGCCCCTCAGCAGGTAGTCAGTCCCACGAGCAGTACTTC.

The genes are TRBV6-5 and TRBJ2-3, with D maybe TRBD2 (6 bases). Trimming removed 6 bases at V and 9 bases at J, with 22 bases between. The CDR3 length is 15 residues. From germline, CDR1 is MNHEY and CDR2 SVGAGI. The DNA for the CDR3 is TGTGCCAGCAGGAGAGGCGGGGTCCTAATGTGGACGCAGTATTTT. Protein product: CASRRGGVLMWTQYF.

The rearrangement links TRBV2 to TRBJ1-2, with TRBD1 as a possible D gene (5 bases). V was trimmed by 7 bases and J by 0 bases, leaving 12 bases between them. CDR1 and CDR2 (germline): SNHLY, FYNNEI. The CDR3 runs to 14 residues. CDR3 loop: CASTTPDTNYGYTF. CDR3 DNA sequence: TGTGCCAGCACCACCCCGGACACTAACTATGGCTACACCTTC.

A few counts support this clone. The CDR3 coding sequence is TGTGCCAGCAGCTTAGAAGGAGGCGGCGGCTACACCTTC. This codes for CASSLEGGGGYTF. The J gene is TRBJ1-2, the V gene TRBV7-7, with D unresolved. Trimming left V 1 base short and J 8 bases short, with 11 bases between. Germline CDR1 SSHAT, CDR2 FNYEAQ (reference sequence). The CDR3 runs 13 residues.

This chain links TRBV6-1 with TRBJ2-7, with 8 bases fitting TRBD1. CDR1 is MNHNS and CDR2 is SASEGT in the germline V gene. There are 13 residues in the CDR3. The trim removed 11 bases at V and 4 bases at J, leaving 10 bases unmatched. DNA for the CDR3: TGTGCCCCCGCCGACAGGGGAGTGTACGAGCAGTACTTC. It is translated as CAPADRGVYEQYF.

The gene calls are TRBV21-1 and TRBJ1-5; TRBD1 reflects the table's D call only, with no check against the DNA. TRBV21-1 is a documented pseudogene. The CDR3 has 15 amino acids. This chain's CDR3 is CASSPGDRGNQPQHF. For the CDR3, the DNA is TGTGCCAGCAGCCCTGGGGACAGGGGGAATCAGCCCCAGCATTTT.

The V gene is TRBV29-1, the J gene TRBJ1-2; D may be TRBD1 (6 bases). The CDR3 sequence is 14 residues long. Trimming removed 7 bases from V and 0 bases from J, with 15 bases in between. Germline assignment: CDR1 SQVTM and CDR2 ANQGSEA. CDR3 DNA sequence: TGCAGCGCGGACCGGGACACATCTAACTATGGCTACACCTTC. Protein product: CSADRDTSNYGYTF.

CDR3 amino acids: CASSLGTGDFEANVLTF. The CDR3 nucleotides are TGTGCCAGCAGCCTCGGGACAGGGGACTTTGAGGCCAACGTCCTGACTTTC. The rearrangement uses TRBV7-9 and TRBJ2-6; TRBD1 matches at 10 bases. Looked up from germline, CDR1 is SEHNR and CDR2 is FQNEAQ (reference sequence). The CDR3 is 17 residues long. The V gene end was trimmed by 5 bases and the J gene end by 6 bases; junction bases not matched to a gene: 10.

This clone came up a few times. The J gene is TRBJ2-7, the V gene TRBV5-1; TRBD2 agrees at 10 bases. Trimming at V came to 4 bases and at J to 1 base, leaving 2 bases not matched to a gene. Germline-derived CDR1 and CDR2 are SGHRS and YFSETQ. The CDR3 covers 14 residues. The CDR3 sequence is CASSLSGGSYEQYF. For the CDR3, the DNA is TGCGCCAGCAGCCTTAGCGGGGGGTCCTACGAGCAGTACTTC.

This chain uses TRBV5-1 with TRBJ2-3; tentative D call: TRBD1 (5 bases). The CDR3 has 14 residues. Germline-derived CDR1 and CDR2 are SGHRS and YFSETQ. V lost 4 bases to trimming and J lost 4 bases, with 13 bases between them. The chain's CDR3 is CASSPSRAADTQYF. In DNA form, the CDR3 reads TGCGCCAGCAGCCCCAGCAGGGCGGCAGATACGCAGTATTTT.